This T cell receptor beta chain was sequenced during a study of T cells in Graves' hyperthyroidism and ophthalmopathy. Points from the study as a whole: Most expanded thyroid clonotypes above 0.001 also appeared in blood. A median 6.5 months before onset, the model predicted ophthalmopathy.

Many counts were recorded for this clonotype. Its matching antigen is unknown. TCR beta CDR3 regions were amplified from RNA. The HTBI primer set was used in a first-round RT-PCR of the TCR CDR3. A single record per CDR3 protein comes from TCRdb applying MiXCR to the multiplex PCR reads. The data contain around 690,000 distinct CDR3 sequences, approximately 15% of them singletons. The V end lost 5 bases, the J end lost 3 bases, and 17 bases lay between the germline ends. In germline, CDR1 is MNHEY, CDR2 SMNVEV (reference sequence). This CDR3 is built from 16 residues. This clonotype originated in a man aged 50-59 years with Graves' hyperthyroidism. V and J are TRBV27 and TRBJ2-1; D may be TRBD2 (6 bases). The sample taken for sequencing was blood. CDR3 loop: CASSTLSGLFYNEQFF. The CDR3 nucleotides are TGTGCCAGCAGTACCTTATCGGGACTCTTCTACAATGAGCAGTTCTTC.